One and the same sample provided the 17 T cell receptor beta chains below, sequenced in a study of CD8+ T cells in alopecia areata. It was cDNA, reverse transcribed from extracted RNA, that served as the sequencing template. TCRdb keeps only in-frame clones here, not all; method: immunoSEQ multiplex PCR. The sample holds 95,000 to 120,000 clones, 45% to 60% seen once. The sequencing input was NKG2D-low CD8+ T cells sorted from blood. The receptors were gathered from a human donor with alopecia areata.

V usage is TRBV28 and J usage is TRBJ2-3, with D maybe TRBD1 (6 bases). Looked up from germline, CDR1 is MDHEN and CDR2 is SYDVKM. Trimming stripped 7 bases from V and 2 bases from J, with 19 bases between. This CDR3 contains 16 residues. The CDR3 bases are TGTGCCAGCATCAGGGGACCGGCGAGCCTCACAGATACGCAGTATTTT. As protein: CASIRGPASLTDTQYF.

This clone was seen more than once but under ten times. This chain joins TRBV5-1 and TRBJ2-2, with 12 bases that match TRBD2. This CDR3 region has 18 residues. With 3 bases clipped from V and 5 bases from J, the junction kept 11 bases outside the gene matches. Germline V gene sequence: CDR1 SGHRS, CDR2 YFSETQ. In nucleotides, the CDR3 is TGCGCCAGCAGCTACACTACTAGCGGGAGGACCATTACCGGGGAGCTGTTTTTT. This gives the protein CASSYTTSGRTITGELFF.

The rearrangement uses TRBV9 and TRBJ2-1, with a tentative D call TRBD1 (5 bases). V lost 3 bases to trimming and J lost 10 bases, with 17 bases between them. Germline loops: CDR1 SGDLS, CDR2 YYNGEE. The CDR3 totals 14 residues. The CDR3 coding sequence is TGTGCCAGCAGCGGACAATCCGGACACCCCGAGCAGTTCTTC. Translation: CASSGQSGHPEQFF.

The chain carries TRBV27 and TRBJ2-6; D gene unclear. The CDR3 runs to 14 residues. Germline loops: CDR1 MNHEY, CDR2 SMNVEV (reference sequence). V lost 7 bases, J lost 0 bases, and 7 bases lay in between. The DNA for the CDR3 is TGTGCCAGCACGGACGGCTCTGGGGCCAACGTCCTGACTTTC. It encodes CASTDGSGANVLTF.

This chain links TRBV7-9 with TRBJ1-5; D not certain. This CDR3 contains 14 residues. The germline V gene has CDR1 SEHNR and CDR2 FQNEAQ (reference sequence). With 3 bases removed from V and 1 base from J, the gap between germline ends came to 7 bases. In nucleotides, the CDR3 is TGTGCCAGCAGCTTTACCGCCAGCAATCAGCCCCAGCATTTT. This sequence encodes CASSFTASNQPQHF.

CDR3 loop: CASLQSSGYEQYF. CDR3 bases: TGTGCCAGCCTACAGAGTAGCGGATACGAGCAGTACTTC. This chain uses TRBV25-1 with TRBJ2-7; a possible D gene is TRBD2 (6 bases). With 8 bases removed from V and 4 bases from J, the gap between germline ends came to 15 bases. The germline CDR1 and CDR2 sequences are MGHDK and SYGVNS. This CDR3 has 13 amino acids.

The chain couples TRBV7-8 to TRBJ2-7; possible D gene TRBD2, 5 bases. Looked up from germline, CDR1 is SGHVS and CDR2 is FQNEAQ. The V end lost 8 bases, the J end lost 2 bases, and 10 bases lay between the germline ends. The CDR3 length is 12 residues. The CDR3 region has the DNA TGTGCCAGCGGAGGATTGGCCTACGAGCAGTACTTC. Protein product: CASGGLAYEQYF.

The CDR3 loop is CASSPSSGSGYTF. The CDR3 DNA sequence: TGTGCCAGCAGCCCATCTTCCGGGAGTGGCTACACCTTC. The chain joins TRBV14 to TRBJ1-2; D remains unclear. CDR3 length: 13 amino acids. Trimming took off 4 bases at V and 7 bases at J, with 13 bases between the two ends. Germline loops: CDR1 SGHDN, CDR2 FVKESK.

This chain links TRBV15 with TRBJ2-1, with a possible D match to TRBD2 (6 bases). Germline loops: CDR1 LNHNV, CDR2 YYDKDF (reference sequence). The length of the CDR3 is 13 residues. Trimming took 11 bases from V and 3 from J, leaving 14 bases between them. The DNA of the CDR3 is TGTGCCTCTCGTGAGGGAGGCTACAATGAGCAGTTCTTC. This translates into CASREGGYNEQFF. Complete variable domain (other parts from reference TRBV15 and TRBJ2-1): DAMVIQNPRYQVTQFGKPVTLSCSQTLNHNVMYWYQQKSSQAPKLLFHYYDKDFNNEADTPDNFQSRRPNTSFCFLDIRSPGLGDTAMYLCASREGGYNEQFFGPGTRLTVL.

The chain employs TRBV6-5 and TRBJ2-6; tentative D call: TRBD1 (5 bases). The germline V and J ends were trimmed by 6 bases and 3 bases, with 9 bases remaining between them. This CDR3 contains 14 residues. CDR1 MNHEY and CDR2 SVGAGI come from the germline V gene. In DNA form, the CDR3 reads TGTGCCAGCAGCCAGGGATATGGGGCCAACGTCCTGACTTTC. Translating gives CASSQGYGANVLTF.

The chain combines TRBV6-1 with TRBJ1-1; D uncertain. The CDR3 totals 10 residues. CDR1 is MNHNS, CDR2 SASEGT, per germline. V lost 8 bases and J 10 bases, leaving 11 bases between the germline ends. The DNA for the CDR3 is TGTGCCAGCTTCCGACGTTTAGCTTTCTTT. The encoded protein is CASFRRLAFF.

This clone was seen once. In nucleotides, the CDR3 is TGTGCCTGGAGTGGTTTGGAGACAAGCTACACCTTC. This sequence encodes CAWSGLETSYTF. The J gene is TRBJ1-2, the V gene TRBV30, with no clear D. Germline lookup yields CDR1 GTSNPN and CDR2 SVGIG (reference sequence). The CDR3 extends over 12 amino acids. Trimming removed 1 base from V and 9 bases from J, with 12 bases in between. Full variable domain (remainder filled in from reference TRBV30 and TRBJ1-2): SQTIHQWPATLVQPVGSPLSLECTVEGTSNPNLYWYRQAAGRGLQLLFYSVGIGQISSEVPQNLSASRPQDRQFILSSKKLLLSDSGFYLCAWSGLETSYTFGSGTRLTVV.

The chain employs TRBV7-6 and TRBJ2-3; D is possibly TRBD2 (5 bases). The CDR3 totals 15 residues. Deletions cut 0 bases from V and 0 bases from J, with 7 bases between. Germline-derived CDR1 and CDR2 are SGHVS and FNYEAQ. The CDR3 nucleotides are TGTGCCAGCAGCTTAGCTCGGACTAGCACAGATACGCAGTATTTT. Its protein product is CASSLARTSTDTQYF. Full variable domain (missing parts from reference TRBV7-6 and TRBJ2-3): GAGVSQSPRYKVTKRGQDVALRCDPISGHVSLYWYRQALGQGPEFLTYFNYEAQQDKSGLPNDRFSAERPEGSISTLTIQRTEQRDSAMYRCASSLARTSTDTQYFGPGTRLTVL.

This clone was observed a handful of times. The chain has TRBV19 and TRBJ1-1; D perhaps matches TRBD1 (6 bases). The CDR3 length is 12 residues. Trimming cost V 5 bases and J 5 bases, with 9 bases left between them. Germline V gene sequence: CDR1 LNHDA, CDR2 SQIVND (reference sequence). CDR3 sequence reads: CASSRGQTEAFF. The CDR3 bases are TGTGCCAGTAGTCGGGGGCAGACTGAAGCTTTCTTT. The variable domain in full, with the rest retrieved from reference TRBV19 and TRBJ1-1, is DGGITQSPKYLFRKEGQNVTLSCEQNLNHDAMYWYRQDPGQGLRLIYYSQIVNDFQKGDIAEGYSVSREKKESFPLTVTSAQKNPTAFYLCASSRGQTEAFFGQGTRLTVV.

J is TRBJ2-5 and V is TRBV30, with D possibly TRBD2 on 6 matching bases. There are 15 residues in the CDR3. The germline V and J ends were trimmed by 3 bases and 5 bases, with 19 bases remaining between them. Looked up from germline, CDR1 is GTSNPN and CDR2 is SVGIG (reference sequence). This CDR3 is CAWSVLAPTDETQYF. The CDR3 coding sequence is TGTGCCTGGAGCGTCCTAGCGCCCACGGACGAGACCCAGTACTTC. Supplemented by reference TRBV30 and TRBJ2-5, the full variable domain reads SQTIHQWPATLVQPVGSPLSLECTVEGTSNPNLYWYRQAAGRGLQLLFYSVGIGQISSEVPQNLSASRPQDRQFILSSKKLLLSDSGFYLCAWSVLAPTDETQYFGPGTRLLVL.

The V gene is TRBV7-8, the J gene TRBJ2-7, with D perhaps matching TRBD1 (6 bases). The germline V gene has CDR1 SGHVS and CDR2 FQNEAQ. Trimming took off 7 bases at V and 3 bases at J, with 19 bases between the two ends. The CDR3 covers 15 residues. The CDR3 sequence is CASTHATDRNYEQYF. CDR3 in DNA: TGTGCCAGCACCCATGCGACGGACAGAAACTACGAGCAGTACTTC. Full variable domain (missing parts from reference TRBV7-8 and TRBJ2-7): GAGVSQSPRYKVAKRGQDVALRCDPISGHVSLFWYQQALGQGPEFLTYFQNEAQLDKSGLPSDRFFAERPEGSVSTLKIQRTQQEDSAVYLCASTHATDRNYEQYFGPGTRLTVT.

The chain combines TRBV10-1 with TRBJ2-2, with D possibly being TRBD1 (5 bases). CDR1 is WNHNN and CDR2 is SYGVQD in the germline V gene (reference sequence). The V and J ends lost 3 bases and 3 bases respectively, with 5 bases between them. This CDR3 contains 13 residues. The DNA of the CDR3 is TGCGCCAGCAGTGAAGGGGACACCGGGGAGCTGTTTTTT. This sequence encodes CASSEGDTGELFF.